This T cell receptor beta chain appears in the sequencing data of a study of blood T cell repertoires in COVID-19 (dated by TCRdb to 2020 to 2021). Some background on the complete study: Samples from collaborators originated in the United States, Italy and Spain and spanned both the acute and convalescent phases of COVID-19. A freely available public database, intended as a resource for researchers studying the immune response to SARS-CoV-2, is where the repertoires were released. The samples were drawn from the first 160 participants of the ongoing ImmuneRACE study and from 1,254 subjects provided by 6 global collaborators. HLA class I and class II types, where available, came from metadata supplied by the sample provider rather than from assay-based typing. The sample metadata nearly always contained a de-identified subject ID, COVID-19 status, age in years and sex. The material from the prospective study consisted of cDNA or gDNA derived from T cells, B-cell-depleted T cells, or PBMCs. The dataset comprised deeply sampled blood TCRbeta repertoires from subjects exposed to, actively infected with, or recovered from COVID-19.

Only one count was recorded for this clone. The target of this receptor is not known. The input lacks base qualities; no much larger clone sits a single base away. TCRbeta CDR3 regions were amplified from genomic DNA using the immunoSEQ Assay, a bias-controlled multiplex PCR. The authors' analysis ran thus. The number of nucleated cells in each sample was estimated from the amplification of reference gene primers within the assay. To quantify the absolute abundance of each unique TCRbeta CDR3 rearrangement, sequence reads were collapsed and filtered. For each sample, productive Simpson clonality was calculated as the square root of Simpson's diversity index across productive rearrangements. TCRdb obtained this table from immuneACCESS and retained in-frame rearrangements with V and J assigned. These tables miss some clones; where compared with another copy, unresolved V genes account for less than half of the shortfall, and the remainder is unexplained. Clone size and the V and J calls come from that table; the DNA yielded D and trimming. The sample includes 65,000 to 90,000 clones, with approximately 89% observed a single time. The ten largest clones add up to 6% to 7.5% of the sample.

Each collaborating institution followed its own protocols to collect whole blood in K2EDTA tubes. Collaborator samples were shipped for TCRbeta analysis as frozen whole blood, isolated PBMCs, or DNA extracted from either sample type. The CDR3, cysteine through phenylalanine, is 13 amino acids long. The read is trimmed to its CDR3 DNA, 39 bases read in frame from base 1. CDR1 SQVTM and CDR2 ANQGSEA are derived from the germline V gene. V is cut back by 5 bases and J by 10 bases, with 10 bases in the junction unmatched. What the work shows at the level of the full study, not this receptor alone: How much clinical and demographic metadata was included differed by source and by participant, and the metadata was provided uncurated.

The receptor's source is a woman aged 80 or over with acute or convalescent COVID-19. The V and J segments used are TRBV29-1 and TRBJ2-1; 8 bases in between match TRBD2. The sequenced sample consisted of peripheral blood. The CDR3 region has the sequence CSVRGGRVEEQFF. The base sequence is TGCAGCGTTCGGGGGGGCCGGGTGGAGGAGCAGTTCTTC.